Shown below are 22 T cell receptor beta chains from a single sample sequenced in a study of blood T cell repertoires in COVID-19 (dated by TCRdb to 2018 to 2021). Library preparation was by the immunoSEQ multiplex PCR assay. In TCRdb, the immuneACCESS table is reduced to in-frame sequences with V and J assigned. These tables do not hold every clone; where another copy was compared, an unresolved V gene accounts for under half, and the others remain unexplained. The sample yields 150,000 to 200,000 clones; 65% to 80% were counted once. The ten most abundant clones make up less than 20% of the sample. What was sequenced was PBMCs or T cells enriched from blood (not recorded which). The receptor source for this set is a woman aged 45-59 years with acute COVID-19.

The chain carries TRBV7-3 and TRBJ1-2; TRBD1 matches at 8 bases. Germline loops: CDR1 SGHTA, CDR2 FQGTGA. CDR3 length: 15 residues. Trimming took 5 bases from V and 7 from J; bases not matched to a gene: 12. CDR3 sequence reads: CASSQTGQGTGGYTF. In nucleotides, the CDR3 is TGTGCCAGCAGCCAGACTGGACAGGGAACGGGTGGCTACACCTTC.

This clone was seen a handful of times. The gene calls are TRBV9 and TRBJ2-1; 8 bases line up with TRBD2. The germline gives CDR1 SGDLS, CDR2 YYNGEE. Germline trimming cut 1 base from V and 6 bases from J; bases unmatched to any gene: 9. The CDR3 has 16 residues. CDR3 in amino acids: CASSVRASGGINEQFF. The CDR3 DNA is TGTGCCAGCAGCGTACGAGCGAGCGGGGGTATCAATGAGCAGTTCTTC.

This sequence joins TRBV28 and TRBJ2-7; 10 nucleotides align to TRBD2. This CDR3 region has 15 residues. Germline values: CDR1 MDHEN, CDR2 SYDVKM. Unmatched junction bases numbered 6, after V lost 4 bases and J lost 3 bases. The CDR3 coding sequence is TGTGCCAGCAGTTCCCCTAGCGGGGGTAACTACGAGCAGTACGTC. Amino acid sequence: CASSSPSGGNYEQYV.

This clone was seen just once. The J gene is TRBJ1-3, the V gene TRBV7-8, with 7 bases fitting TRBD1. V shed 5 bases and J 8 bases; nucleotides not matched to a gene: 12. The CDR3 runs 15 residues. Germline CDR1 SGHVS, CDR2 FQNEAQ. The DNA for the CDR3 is TGTGCCAGCAGCACGAGGGGCAGGGGGGTTGACACCATATATTTT. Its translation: CASSTRGRGVDTIYF.

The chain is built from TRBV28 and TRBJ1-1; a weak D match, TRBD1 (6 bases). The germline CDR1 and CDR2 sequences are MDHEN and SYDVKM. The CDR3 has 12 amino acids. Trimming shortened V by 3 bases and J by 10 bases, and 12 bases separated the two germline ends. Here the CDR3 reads CASSLGQGRAFF. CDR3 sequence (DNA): TGTGCCAGCAGTTTGGGGCAGGGGAGAGCTTTCTTT.

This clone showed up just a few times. This chain's CDR3 is CASSPRTGGADTQYF. CDR3 nucleotides: TGTGCCAGCAGCCCCCGGACAGGGGGTGCAGATACGCAGTATTTT. The chain recombines TRBV11-2 with TRBJ2-3, with 10 nucleotides matching TRBD1. Germline-derived CDR1 and CDR2 are SGHAT and FQNNGV. V shed 5 bases and J 4 bases; nucleotides not matched to a gene: 6. This CDR3 comprises 15 residues.

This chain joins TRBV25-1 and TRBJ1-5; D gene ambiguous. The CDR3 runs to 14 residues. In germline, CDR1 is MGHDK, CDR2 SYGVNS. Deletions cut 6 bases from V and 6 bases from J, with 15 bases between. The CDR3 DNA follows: TGTGCCAGCAGCCACGGCGGGGTGGGTCAGCCCCAGCATTTT. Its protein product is CASSHGGVGQPQHF.

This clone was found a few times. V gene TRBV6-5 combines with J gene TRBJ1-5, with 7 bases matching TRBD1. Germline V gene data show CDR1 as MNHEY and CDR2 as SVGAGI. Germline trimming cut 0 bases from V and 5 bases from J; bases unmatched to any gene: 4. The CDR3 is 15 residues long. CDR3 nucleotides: TGTGCCAGCAGTTACTCGATAGGGGGCGATCAGCCCCAGCATTTT. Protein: CASSYSIGGDQPQHF.

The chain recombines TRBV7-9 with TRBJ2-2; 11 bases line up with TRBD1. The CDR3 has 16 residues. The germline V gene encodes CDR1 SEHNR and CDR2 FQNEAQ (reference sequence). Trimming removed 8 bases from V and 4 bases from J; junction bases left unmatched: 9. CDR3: CASGRLGQGGTGELFF. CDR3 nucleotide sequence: TGTGCCAGCGGACGACTGGGACAGGGGGGCACCGGGGAGCTGTTTTTT.

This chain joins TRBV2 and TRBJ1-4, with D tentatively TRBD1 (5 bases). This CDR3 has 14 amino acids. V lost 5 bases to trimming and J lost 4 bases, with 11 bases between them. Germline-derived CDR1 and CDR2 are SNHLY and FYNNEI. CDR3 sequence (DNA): TGTGCCAGCAGTAATCAACAGGTTAATGAAAAACTGTTTTTT. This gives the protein CASSNQQVNEKLFF. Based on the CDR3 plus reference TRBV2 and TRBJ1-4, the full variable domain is EPEVTQTPSHQVTQMGQEVILRCVPISNHLYFYWYRQILGQKVEFLVSFYNNEISEKSEIFDDQFSVERPDGSNFTLKIRSTKLEDSAMYFCASSNQQVNEKLFFGSGTQLSVL.

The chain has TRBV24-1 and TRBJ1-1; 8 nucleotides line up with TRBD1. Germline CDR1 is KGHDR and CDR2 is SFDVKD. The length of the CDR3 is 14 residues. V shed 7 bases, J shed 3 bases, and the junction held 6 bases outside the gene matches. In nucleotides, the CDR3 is TGTGCCACCAGGGGCGGACAGGGTGACACTGAAGCTTTCTTT. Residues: CATRGGQGDTEAFF.

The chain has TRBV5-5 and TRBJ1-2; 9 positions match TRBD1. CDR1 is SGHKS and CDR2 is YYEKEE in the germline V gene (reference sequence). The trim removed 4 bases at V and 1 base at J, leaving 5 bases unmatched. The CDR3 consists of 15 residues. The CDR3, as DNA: TGTGCCAGCAGCCCCTGGACAGGGGTTAACTATGGCTACACCTTC. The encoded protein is CASSPWTGVNYGYTF.

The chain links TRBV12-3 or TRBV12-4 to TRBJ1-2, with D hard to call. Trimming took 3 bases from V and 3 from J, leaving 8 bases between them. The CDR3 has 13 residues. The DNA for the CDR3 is TGTGCCAGCAGTTTTTCCGGGGACTATGGCTACACCTTC. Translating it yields CASSFSGDYGYTF.

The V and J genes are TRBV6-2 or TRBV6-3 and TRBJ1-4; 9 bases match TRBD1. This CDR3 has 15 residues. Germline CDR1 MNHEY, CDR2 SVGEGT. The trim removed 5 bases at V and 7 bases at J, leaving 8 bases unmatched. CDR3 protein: CASSNPGQGGEKLFF. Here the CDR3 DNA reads TGTGCCAGCAGTAACCCGGGACAGGGCGGTGAAAAACTGTTTTTT.

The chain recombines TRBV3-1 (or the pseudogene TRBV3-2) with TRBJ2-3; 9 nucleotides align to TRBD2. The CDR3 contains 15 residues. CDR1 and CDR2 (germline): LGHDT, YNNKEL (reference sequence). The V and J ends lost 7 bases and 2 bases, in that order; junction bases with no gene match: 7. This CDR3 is CASTPGGGATDTQYF. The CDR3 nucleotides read TGTGCCAGCACCCCTGGCGGGGGGGCCACAGATACGCAGTATTTT.

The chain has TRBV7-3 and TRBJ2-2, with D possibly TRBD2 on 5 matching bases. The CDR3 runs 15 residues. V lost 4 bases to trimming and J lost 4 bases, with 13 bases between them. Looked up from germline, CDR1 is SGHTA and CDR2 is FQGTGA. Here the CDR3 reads CASSSQAGSTGELFF. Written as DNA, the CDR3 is TGTGCCAGCAGCTCCCAGGCGGGCAGCACCGGGGAGCTGTTTTTT. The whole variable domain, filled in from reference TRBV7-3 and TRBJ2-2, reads GAGVSQTPSNKVTEKGKYVELRCDPISGHTALYWYRQSLGQGPEFLIYFQGTGAADDSGLPNDRFFAVRPEGSVSTLKIQRTERGDSAVYLCASSSQAGSTGELFFGEGSRLTVL.

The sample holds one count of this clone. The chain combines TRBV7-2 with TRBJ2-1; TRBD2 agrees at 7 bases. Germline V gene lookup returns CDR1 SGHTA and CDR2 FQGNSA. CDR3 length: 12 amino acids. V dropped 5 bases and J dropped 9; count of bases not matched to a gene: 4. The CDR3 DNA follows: TGTGCCAGCAGCCTACAGCGGGGTGAGCAGTTCTTC. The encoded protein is CASSLQRGEQFF.

The CDR3 loop reads CATSDGIVRARDNQPQHF. CDR3 DNA sequence: TGTGCCACCAGTGATGGGATAGTGAGGGCCCGGGACAATCAGCCCCAGCATTTT. The gene calls are TRBV24-1 and TRBJ1-5; the D is unclear. Looked up from germline, CDR1 is KGHDR and CDR2 is SFDVKD. This CDR3 contains 18 residues. Trimming removed 3 bases at V and 3 bases at J, with 20 bases between.

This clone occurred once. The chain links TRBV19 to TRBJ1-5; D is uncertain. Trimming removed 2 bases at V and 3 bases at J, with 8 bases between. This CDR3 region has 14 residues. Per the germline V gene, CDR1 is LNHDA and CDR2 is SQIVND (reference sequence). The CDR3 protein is CASSIPRYNQPQHF. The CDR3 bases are TGTGCCAGTAGTATACCCAGATACAATCAGCCCCAGCATTTT.

The CDR3 protein is CASSLEAGVYNEQFF. CDR3 in DNA: TGTGCCAGCAGCTTGGAAGCGGGCGTATACAATGAGCAGTTCTTC. The V gene is TRBV5-5, the J gene TRBJ2-1, with D perhaps matching TRBD2 (6 bases). Per germline, CDR1 SGHKS and CDR2 YYEKEE (reference sequence). The CDR3 spans 15 residues. V lost 0 bases and J 4 bases, leaving 11 bases between the germline ends. The full variable domain, rest sourced from reference TRBV5-5 and TRBJ2-1, is DAGVTQSPTHLIKTRGQQVTLRCSPISGHKSVSWYQQVLGQGPQFIFQYYEKEERGRGNFPDRFSARQFPNYSSELNVNALLLGDSALYLCASSLEAGVYNEQFFGPGTRLTVL.

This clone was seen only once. The CDR3 is CASGRLTGVNYGYTF. The DNA for the CDR3 is TGTGCCAGCGGACGCTTGACAGGGGTGAACTATGGCTACACCTTC. The chain combines TRBV28 with TRBJ1-2, with 8 bases identical to TRBD1. From germline, CDR1 is MDHEN and CDR2 SYDVKM. With V trimmed by 8 bases and J by 2 bases, 10 bases remained unmatched. The CDR3 has 15 residues.

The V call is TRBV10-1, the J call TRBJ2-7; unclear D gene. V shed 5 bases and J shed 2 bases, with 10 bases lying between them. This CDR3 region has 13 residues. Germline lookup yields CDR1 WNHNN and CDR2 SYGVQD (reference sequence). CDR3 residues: CASSNTTTYEQYV. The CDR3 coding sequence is TGCGCCAGCAGTAATACAACCACCTACGAGCAGTACGTC.